The 2 T cell receptor beta chains reported below all come from one sample, sequenced in a study of cytomegalovirus exposure and HLA in healthy donors. The study ran its PCR with 60 Vbeta and 13 Jbeta primers. This table comes from immunoSEQ multiplex PCR, and its TCRdb copy is limited to in-frame clones, with some not included. The sample yields some 140,000 clones, about 70% seen once. What was sequenced was PBMCs. The receptors were sampled from a man aged 18 to 30 in good health and CMV-seronegative.

The CDR3, as DNA: TGTGCCAGCAGTGCACCAGGGGCGGGGACAGGCTATGGCTACACCTTC. Residues: CASSAPGAGTGYGYTF. The chain carries TRBV6-1 and TRBJ1-2, with TRBD1 matching over 8 bases. Trimming cost V 4 bases and J 4 bases; bases outside gene matches: 11. Germline V lookup: CDR1 MNHNS, CDR2 SASEGT. The CDR3 sequence is 16 residues long.

The chain employs TRBV29-1 and TRBJ1-2; TRBD1 aligns across 7 bases. The CDR3 is made up of 14 amino acids. Germline CDR1 and CDR2: SQVTM and ANQGSEA. V was pared by 2 bases and J by 8 bases, with 11 bases of the junction left unmatched. DNA for the CDR3: TGCAGCGTTGAAAGCTCTGACAGGGATGGAGGCTACACCTTC. Translating it yields CSVESSDRDGGYTF.